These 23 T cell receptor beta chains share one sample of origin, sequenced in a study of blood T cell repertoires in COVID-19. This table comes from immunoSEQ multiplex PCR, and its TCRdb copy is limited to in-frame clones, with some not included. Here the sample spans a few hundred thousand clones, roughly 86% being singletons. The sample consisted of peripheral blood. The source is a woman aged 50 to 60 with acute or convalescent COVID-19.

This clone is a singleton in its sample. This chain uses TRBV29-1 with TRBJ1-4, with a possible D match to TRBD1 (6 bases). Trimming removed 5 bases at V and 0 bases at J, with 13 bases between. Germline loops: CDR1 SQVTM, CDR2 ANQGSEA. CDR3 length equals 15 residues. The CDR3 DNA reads TGCAGCGTTCCTACGACAGGAGCAACTAATGAAAAACTGTTTTTT. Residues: CSVPTTGATNEKLFF.

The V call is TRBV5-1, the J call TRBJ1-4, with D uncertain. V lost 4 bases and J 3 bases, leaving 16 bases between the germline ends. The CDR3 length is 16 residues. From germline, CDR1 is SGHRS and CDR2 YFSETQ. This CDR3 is CASSENVREANEKLFF. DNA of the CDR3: TGCGCCAGCAGCGAAAACGTGAGAGAAGCTAATGAAAAACTGTTTTTT.

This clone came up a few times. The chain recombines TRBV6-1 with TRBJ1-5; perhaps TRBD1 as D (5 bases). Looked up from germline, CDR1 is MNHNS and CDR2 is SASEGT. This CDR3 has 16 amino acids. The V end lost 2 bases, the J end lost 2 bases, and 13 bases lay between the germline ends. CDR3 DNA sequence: TGTGCCAGCAGTGAAAGATTTCTAGGGGGCAATCAGCCCCAGCATTTT. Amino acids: CASSERFLGGNQPQHF.

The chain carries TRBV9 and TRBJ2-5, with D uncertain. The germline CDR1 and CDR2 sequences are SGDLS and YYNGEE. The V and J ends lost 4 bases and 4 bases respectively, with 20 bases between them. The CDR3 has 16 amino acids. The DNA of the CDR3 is TGTGCCAGCAGCTCTTCCGCCCGTAGCCCTATAGAGACCCAGTACTTC. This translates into CASSSSARSPIETQYF. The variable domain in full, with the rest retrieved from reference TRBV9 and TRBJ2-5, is DSGVTQTPKHLITATGQRVTLRCSPRSGDLSVYWYQQSLDQGLQFLIQYYNGEERAKGNILERFSAQQFPDLHSELNLSSLELGDSALYFCASSSSARSPIETQYFGPGTRLLVL.

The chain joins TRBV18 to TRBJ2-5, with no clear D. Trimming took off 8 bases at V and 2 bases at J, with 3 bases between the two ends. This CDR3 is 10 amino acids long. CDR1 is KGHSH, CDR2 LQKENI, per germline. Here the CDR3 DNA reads TGTGCCAGCCGGCAAGAGACCCAGTACTTC. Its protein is CASRQETQYF.

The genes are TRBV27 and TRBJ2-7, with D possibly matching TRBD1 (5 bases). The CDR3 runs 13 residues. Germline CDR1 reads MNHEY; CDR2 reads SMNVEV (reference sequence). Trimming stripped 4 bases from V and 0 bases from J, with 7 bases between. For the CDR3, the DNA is TGTGCCAGCAGTTCCGACAGCTCCTACGAGCAGTACTTC. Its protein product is CASSSDSSYEQYF.

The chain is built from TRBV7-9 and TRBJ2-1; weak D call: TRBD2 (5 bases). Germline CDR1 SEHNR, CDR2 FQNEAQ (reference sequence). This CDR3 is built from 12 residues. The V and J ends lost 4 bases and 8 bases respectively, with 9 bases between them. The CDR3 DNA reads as TGTGCCAGCAGCTCTCCTAGCTATGAGCAGTTCTTC. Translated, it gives CASSSPSYEQFF. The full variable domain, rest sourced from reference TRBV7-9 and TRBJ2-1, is DTGVSQNPRHKITKRGQNVTFRCDPISEHNRLYWYRQTLGQGPEFLTYFQNEAQLEKSRLLSDRFSAERPKGSFSTLEIQRTEQGDSAMYLCASSSPSYEQFFGPGTRLTVL.

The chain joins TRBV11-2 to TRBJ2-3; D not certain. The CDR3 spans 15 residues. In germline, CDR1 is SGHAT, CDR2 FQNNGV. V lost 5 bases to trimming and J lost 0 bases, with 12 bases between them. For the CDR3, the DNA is TGTGCCAGCAGCCCCGGTTTTTTAAGCACAGATACGCAGTATTTT. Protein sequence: CASSPGFLSTDTQYF. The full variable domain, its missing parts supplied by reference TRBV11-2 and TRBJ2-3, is EAGVAQSPRYKIIEKRQSVAFWCNPISGHATLYWYQQILGQGPKLLIQFQNNGVVDDSQLPKDRFSAERLKGVDSTLKIQPAKLEDSAVYLCASSPGFLSTDTQYFGPGTRLTVL.

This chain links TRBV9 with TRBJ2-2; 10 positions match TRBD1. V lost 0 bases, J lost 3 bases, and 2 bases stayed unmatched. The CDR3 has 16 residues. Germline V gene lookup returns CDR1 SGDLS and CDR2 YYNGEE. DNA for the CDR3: TGTGCCAGCAGCGTAGTTGGGACAGGGGACACCGGGGAGCTGTTTTTT. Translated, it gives CASSVVGTGDTGELFF.

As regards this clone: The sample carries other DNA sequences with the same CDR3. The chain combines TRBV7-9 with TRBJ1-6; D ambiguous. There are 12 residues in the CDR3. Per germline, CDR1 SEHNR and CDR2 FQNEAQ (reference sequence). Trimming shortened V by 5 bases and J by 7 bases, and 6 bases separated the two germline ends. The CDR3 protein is CASSHENSPLHF. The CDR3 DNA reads TGTGCCAGCAGCCACGAGAATTCACCCCTCCACTTT.

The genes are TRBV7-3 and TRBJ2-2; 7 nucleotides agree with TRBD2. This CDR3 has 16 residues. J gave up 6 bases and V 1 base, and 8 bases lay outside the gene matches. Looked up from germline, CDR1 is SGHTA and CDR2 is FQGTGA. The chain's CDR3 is CASSLRVAGVPGELFF. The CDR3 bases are TGTGCCAGCAGCTTAAGGGTGGCGGGAGTTCCCGGGGAGCTGTTTTTT. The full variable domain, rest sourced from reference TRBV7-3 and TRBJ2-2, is GAGVSQTPSNKVTEKGKYVELRCDPISGHTALYWYRQSLGQGPEFLIYFQGTGAADDSGLPNDRFFAVRPEGSVSTLKIQRTERGDSAVYLCASSLRVAGVPGELFFGEGSRLTVL.

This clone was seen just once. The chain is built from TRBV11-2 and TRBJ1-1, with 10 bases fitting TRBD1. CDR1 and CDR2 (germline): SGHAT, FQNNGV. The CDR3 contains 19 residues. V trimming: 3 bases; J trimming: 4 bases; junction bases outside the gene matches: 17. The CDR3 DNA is TGTGCCAGCAGCTTTTCCATCGGTCGGGACAGGGGAGGGAGCACTGAAGCTTTCTTT. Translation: CASSFSIGRDRGGSTEAFF.

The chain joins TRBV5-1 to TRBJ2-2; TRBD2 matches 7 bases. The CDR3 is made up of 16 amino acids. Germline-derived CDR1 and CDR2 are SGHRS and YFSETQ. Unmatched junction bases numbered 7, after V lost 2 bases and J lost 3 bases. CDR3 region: CASSFGFAGDTGELFF. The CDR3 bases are TGCGCCAGCAGCTTTGGGTTCGCGGGAGACACCGGGGAGCTGTTTTTT. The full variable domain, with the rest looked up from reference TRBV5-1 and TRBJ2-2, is KAGVTQTPRYLIKTRGQQVTLSCSPISGHRSVSWYQQTPGQGLQFLFEYFSETQRNKGNFPGRFSGRQFSNSRSEMNVSTLELGDSALYLCASSFGFAGDTGELFFGEGSRLTVL.

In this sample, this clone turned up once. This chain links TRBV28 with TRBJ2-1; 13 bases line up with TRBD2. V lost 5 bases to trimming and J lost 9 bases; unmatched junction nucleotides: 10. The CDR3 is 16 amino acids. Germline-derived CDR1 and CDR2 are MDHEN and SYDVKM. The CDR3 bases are TGTGCCAGCAGTATCGCCGGGACTAGCGGGAAAAGTGAGCAGTTCTTC. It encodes CASSIAGTSGKSEQFF.

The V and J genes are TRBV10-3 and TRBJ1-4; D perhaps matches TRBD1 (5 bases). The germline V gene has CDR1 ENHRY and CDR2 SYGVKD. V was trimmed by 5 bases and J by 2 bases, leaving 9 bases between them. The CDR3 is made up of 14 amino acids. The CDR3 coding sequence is TGTGCCATCAGTCAGGGACTTACTAATGAAAAACTGTTTTTT. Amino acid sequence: CAISQGLTNEKLFF.

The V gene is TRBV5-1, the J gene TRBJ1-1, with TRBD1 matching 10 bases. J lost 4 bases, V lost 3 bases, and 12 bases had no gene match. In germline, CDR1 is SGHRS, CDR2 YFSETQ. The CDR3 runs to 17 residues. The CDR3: CASSSPPGTGVVTEAFF. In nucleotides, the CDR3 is TGCGCCAGCAGCTCTCCACCCGGGACAGGGGTTGTCACTGAAGCTTTCTTT.

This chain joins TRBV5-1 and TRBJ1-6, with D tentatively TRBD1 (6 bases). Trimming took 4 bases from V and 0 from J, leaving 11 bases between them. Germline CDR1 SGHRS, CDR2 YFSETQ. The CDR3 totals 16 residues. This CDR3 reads CASSPQGSSYNSPLHF. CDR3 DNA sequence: TGCGCCAGCAGCCCTCAGGGGAGCTCCTATAATTCACCCCTCCACTTT.

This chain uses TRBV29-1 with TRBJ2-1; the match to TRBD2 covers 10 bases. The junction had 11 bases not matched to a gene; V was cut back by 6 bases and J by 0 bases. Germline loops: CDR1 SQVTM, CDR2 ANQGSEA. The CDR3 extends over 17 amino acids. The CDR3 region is CSVAGLAAPHSYNEQFF. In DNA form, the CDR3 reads TGCAGCGTGGCAGGACTAGCGGCGCCCCACTCCTACAATGAGCAGTTCTTC.

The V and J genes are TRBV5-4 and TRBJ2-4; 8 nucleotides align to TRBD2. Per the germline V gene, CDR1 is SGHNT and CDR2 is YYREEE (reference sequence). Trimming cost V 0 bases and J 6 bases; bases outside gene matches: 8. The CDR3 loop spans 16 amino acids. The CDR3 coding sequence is TGTGCCAGCAGCTTGGACCAGCGGGAGTTCTTAAACATTCAGTACTTC. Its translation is CASSLDQREFLNIQYF.

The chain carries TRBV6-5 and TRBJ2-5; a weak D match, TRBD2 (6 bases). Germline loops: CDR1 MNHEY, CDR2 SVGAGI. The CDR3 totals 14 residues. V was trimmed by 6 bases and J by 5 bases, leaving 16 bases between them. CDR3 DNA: TGTGCCAGCAGGAGGCACGGAGGGCAGGAGACCCAGTACTTC. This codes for CASRRHGGQETQYF.

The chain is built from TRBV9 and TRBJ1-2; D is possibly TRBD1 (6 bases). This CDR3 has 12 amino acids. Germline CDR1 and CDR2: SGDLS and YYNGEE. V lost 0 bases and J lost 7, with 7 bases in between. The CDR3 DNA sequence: TGTGCCAGCAGCGTAGGGGGGCCTGGCTACACCTTC. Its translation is CASSVGGPGYTF.

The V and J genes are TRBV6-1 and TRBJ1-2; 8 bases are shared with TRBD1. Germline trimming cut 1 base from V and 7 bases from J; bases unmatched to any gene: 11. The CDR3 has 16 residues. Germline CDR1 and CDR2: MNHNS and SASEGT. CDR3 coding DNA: TGTGCCAGCAGTGAAGTCGGCGGGCAGGGGGCGCTTGGCTACACCTTC. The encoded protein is CASSEVGGQGALGYTF.

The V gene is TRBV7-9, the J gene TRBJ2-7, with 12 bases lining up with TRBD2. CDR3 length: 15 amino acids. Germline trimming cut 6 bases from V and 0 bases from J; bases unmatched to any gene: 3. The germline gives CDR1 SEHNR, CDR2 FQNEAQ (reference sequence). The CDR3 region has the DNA TGTGCCAGCAGGAAGACTAGCGGGAGCTCCTACGAGCAGTACTTC. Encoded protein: CASRKTSGSSYEQYF.